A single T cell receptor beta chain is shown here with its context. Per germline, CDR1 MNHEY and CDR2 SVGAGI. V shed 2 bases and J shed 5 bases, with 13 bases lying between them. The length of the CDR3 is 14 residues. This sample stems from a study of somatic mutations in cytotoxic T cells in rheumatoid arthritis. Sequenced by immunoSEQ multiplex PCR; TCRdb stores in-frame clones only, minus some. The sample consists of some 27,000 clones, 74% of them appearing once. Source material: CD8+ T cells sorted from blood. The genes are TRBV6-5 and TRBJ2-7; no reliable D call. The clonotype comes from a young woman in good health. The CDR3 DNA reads TGTGCCAGCAGTTACCCCTCGCAGGCTGACGAGCAGTACTTC. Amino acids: CASSYPSQADEQYF.